This T cell receptor (beta chain) is drawn from a study of blood T cells in healthy people across ages. Study-wide background: The template switching approach captured approximately one barcoded beta molecule for every two T cells.

Trimming pared 5 bases from V and 11 bases from J, leaving 12 bases between. This CDR3 region has 12 residues. Germline CDR1 and CDR2: SGHTA and FQGNSA. Comments on this clonotype: As yet, its antigen is unknown.

With a J-beta primer mix and a sample-barcoded 5' primer, a second PCR ran 7 to 11 cycles. TCRdb re-derived calls from the 5' RACE reads in MiXCR, one entry per CDR3 protein. The top ten hold less than 20% of the sample, which has 550,000 to 700,000 distinct CDR3 sequences, approximately 25% seen once. General study results and limits: Leaving the PBMCs unsorted stopped any conclusive comparison of naive versus antigen-experienced cells.

The sample taken for sequencing was blood. The chain couples TRBV7-2 to TRBJ2-2; D remains ambiguous. The source is a woman in her seventies in good health. DNA of the CDR3: TGTGCCAGCAGCCGGACCCAGCGTGAGCTGTTTTTT. Translating gives CASSRTQRELFF.